These 26 T cell receptor beta chains came from one sample sequenced in a study of blood T cell repertoires in COVID-19. Assay: immunoSEQ multiplex PCR; the TCRdb copy retains only in-frame clones and omits some. The sample consists of some 530,000 clones, around 85% of them appearing once. Sequences were obtained from peripheral blood. The receptors were sampled from a human donor in a cohort sampled during active COVID-19.

This clone was counted a single time. This chain uses TRBV19 with TRBJ2-7, with D possibly being TRBD2 (7 bases). This CDR3 is built from 16 residues. CDR1 and CDR2 from the germline V gene are LNHDA and SQIVND (reference sequence). Trimming removed 1 base at V and 2 bases at J, with 15 bases between. Here the CDR3 DNA reads TGTGCCAGTAGTATAGTGCGGGGGACAAATACCTACGAGCAGTACTTC. This codes for CASSIVRGTNTYEQYF.

The CDR3 spells CSVPRTGTDTQYF. CDR3 sequence (DNA): TGCAGCGTTCCCCGGACAGGCACAGATACGCAGTATTTT. The J gene is TRBJ2-3, the V gene TRBV29-1; D may be TRBD1 (6 bases). CDR3 length: 13 residues. Between the trimmed V and J ends, which lost 5 bases and 1 base, there was a span of 10 bases. The V gene's germline CDR1 is SQVTM and CDR2 ANQGSEA.

This sequence joins TRBV7-2 and TRBJ2-1, with 11 bases fitting TRBD2. The ends lost 1 base at V and 5 bases at J; junction bases unmatched: 13. This CDR3 is 19 amino acids long. In germline, CDR1 is SGHTA, CDR2 FQGNSA. CDR3 sequence (DNA): TGTGCCAGCAGCTTAGGGCCGGGAGGGGGGACTAGCGGAAACAATGAGCAGTTCTTC. Amino acid sequence: CASSLGPGGGTSGNNEQFF.

This clone was counted once. The rearrangement links TRBV7-3 to TRBJ2-1; TRBD2 agrees at 13 bases. Germline-derived CDR1 and CDR2 are SGHTA and FQGTGA. V shed 5 bases, J shed 6 bases, and the junction held 19 bases outside the gene matches. CDR3 size: 20 residues. CDR3 coding DNA: TGTGCCAGCAGCCCGGGGTCGGGACAGGGGCGACTAGCGGGAGGCAATGAGCAGTTCTTC. Residues: CASSPGSGQGRLAGGNEQFF. Full variable domain (missing parts from reference TRBV7-3 and TRBJ2-1): GAGVSQTPSNKVTEKGKYVELRCDPISGHTALYWYRQSLGQGPEFLIYFQGTGAADDSGLPNDRFFAVRPEGSVSTLKIQRTERGDSAVYLCASSPGSGQGRLAGGNEQFFGPGTRLTVL.

CDR3 in amino acids: CASSSPRQGAWSGYGYTF. CDR3 DNA: TGTGCCAGCAGCTCCCCCAGACAGGGGGCCTGGTCAGGGTATGGCTACACCTTC. The chain has TRBV7-2 and TRBJ1-2, with 10 bases identical to TRBD1. The CDR3 is 18 amino acids. J was trimmed by 5 bases and V by 4 bases; bases with no gene match: 16. CDR1 and CDR2 from the germline V gene are SGHTA and FQGNSA.

The chain combines TRBV19 with TRBJ1-5, with a possible D match to TRBD1 (6 bases). The CDR3 loop spans 14 amino acids. V was pared by 3 bases and J by 3 bases, with 9 bases between. Germline lookup yields CDR1 LNHDA and CDR2 SQIVND (reference sequence). CDR3 residues: CASSIGQPNQPQHF. CDR3 coding DNA: TGTGCCAGTAGTATCGGACAGCCCAATCAGCCCCAGCATTTT.

CDR3 protein: CASSWKLGREDGYTF. The CDR3 DNA sequence: TGCGCCAGCAGCTGGAAACTAGGGAGGGAGGATGGCTACACCTTC. The V gene is TRBV5-1, the J gene TRBJ1-2; D remains ambiguous. The germline CDR1 and CDR2 sequences are SGHRS and YFSETQ. The CDR3 has 15 residues. Deletions cut 3 bases from V and 6 bases from J, with 18 bases between.

This clone was seen more than once but under ten times. The chain is built from TRBV5-1 and TRBJ1-3; 7 nucleotides match TRBD1. The CDR3 loop spans 15 amino acids. Looked up from germline, CDR1 is SGHRS and CDR2 is YFSETQ. V shed 4 bases, J shed 4 bases, and the junction held 8 bases outside the gene matches. CDR3 sequence: CASSAGDSEGNTIYF. As DNA, the CDR3 is TGCGCCAGCAGCGCCGGGGACAGTGAAGGAAACACCATATATTTT. Full variable domain (outside the CDR3, taken from reference TRBV5-1 and TRBJ1-3): KAGVTQTPRYLIKTRGQQVTLSCSPISGHRSVSWYQQTPGQGLQFLFEYFSETQRNKGNFPGRFSGRQFSNSRSEMNVSTLELGDSALYLCASSAGDSEGNTIYFGEGSWLTVV.

This clone was seen just once. The gene calls are TRBV6-5 and TRBJ1-6; the D is unclear. Germline CDR1 reads MNHEY; CDR2 reads SVGAGI. The CDR3 runs 16 residues. V was clipped by 2 bases and J by 0 bases, with 8 bases between them. CDR3 bases: TGTGCCAGCAGTTACAGGGAGAGCTCCTATAATTCACCCCTCCACTTT. Encoded protein: CASSYRESSYNSPLHF.

The gene calls are TRBV3-1 (or the pseudogene TRBV3-2) and TRBJ1-6; D is unclear. This CDR3 region has 12 residues. The germline V and J ends were trimmed by 5 bases and 10 bases, with 9 bases remaining between them. Germline V gene sequence: CDR1 LGHDT, CDR2 YNNKEL (reference sequence). CDR3 nucleotides: TGTGCCAGCAGCTGGTCGAGATCACCCCTCCACTTT. This sequence encodes CASSWSRSPLHF.

The J gene is TRBJ2-4, the V gene TRBV29-1; TRBD1 matches at 7 bases. Losses at the gene ends were 4 bases for V and 0 bases for J; bases not matched to a gene: 6. Germline V gives CDR1 SQVTM, CDR2 ANQGSEA. This CDR3 is 15 amino acids long. CDR3 DNA: TGCAGCGTTGCACAGGGGCTTTTAGCCAAAAACATTCAGTACTTC. Translation gives CSVAQGLLAKNIQYF.

J is TRBJ2-1 and V is TRBV7-9; TRBD2 might be the D (6 bases). V was pared by 1 base and J by 7 bases, with 11 bases between. CDR1 and CDR2 (germline): SEHNR, FQNEAQ (reference sequence). The CDR3 consists of 14 residues. The CDR3 nucleotides read TGTGCCAGCAGCTTAGTGGGACTCGGGAATGAGCAGTTCTTC. This sequence encodes CASSLVGLGNEQFF.

This clone was found once. The chain links TRBV9 to TRBJ2-3, with 10 bases matching TRBD2. CDR3 length: 16 amino acids. Germline values: CDR1 SGDLS, CDR2 YYNGEE. After removal of 4 bases from V and 2 bases from J, the junction contained 7 bases not matched to a gene. CDR3 loop: CASSYGTSENTDTQYF. The CDR3 coding sequence is TGTGCCAGCAGCTACGGGACTAGCGAGAACACAGATACGCAGTATTTT.

The rearrangement joins TRBV29-1 to TRBJ1-6, with 7 bases identical to TRBD1. Trimming removed 6 bases from V and 8 bases from J; junction bases left unmatched: 7. The CDR3 contains 13 residues. Germline CDR1 and CDR2: SQVTM and ANQGSEA. The CDR3 sequence: CSVLTGIDSPLHF. The CDR3 bases are TGCAGCGTCCTGACAGGGATAGATTCACCCCTCCACTTT. The whole variable domain, filled in from reference TRBV29-1 and TRBJ1-6, reads SAVISQKPSRDICQRGTSLTIQCQVDSQVTMMFWYRQQPGQSLTLIATANQGSEATYESGFVIDKFPISRPNLTFSTLTVSNMSPEDSSIYLCSVLTGIDSPLHFGNGTRLTVT.

Points on this clone: Additional DNA sequences in this sample encode the identical CDR3. The rearrangement links TRBV5-1 to TRBJ2-7; TRBD1 matches 9 bases. Trimming at V came to 8 bases and at J to 1 base, leaving 7 bases not matched to a gene. The germline CDR1 and CDR2 sequences are SGHRS and YFSETQ. This CDR3 is built from 14 residues. The CDR3 region is CASSPTGGSYEQYF. The CDR3 DNA reads as TGCGCCAGTTCTCCGACAGGGGGATCCTACGAGCAGTACTTC.

This sequence joins TRBV9 and TRBJ2-1; TRBD2 is a possible D gene (5 bases). Looked up from germline, CDR1 is SGDLS and CDR2 is YYNGEE. This CDR3 is built from 13 residues. The V end was cut by 6 bases, the J end by 8 bases, with 15 bases between. The DNA for the CDR3 is TGTGCCAGCAACGGAGCGGTTAGGGATGAGCAGTTCTTC. Translated, it gives CASNGAVRDEQFF.

The DNA for the CDR3 is TGTGCCTGGAGTGTACGGTCTGGAAACACCATATATTTT. Translation: CAWSVRSGNTIYF. This chain links TRBV30 with TRBJ1-3; D remains ambiguous. Germline V CDR1 and CDR2: GTSNPN, SVGIG (reference sequence). V lost 0 bases to trimming and J lost 1 base, with 4 bases between them. This CDR3 has 13 amino acids.

Worth noting for this clone: At one end the junction does not follow the germline gene, possibly because of a read error. V is TRBV7-7 and J is TRBJ2-1; a weak D match, TRBD2 (5 bases). This CDR3 has 15 amino acids. Per germline, CDR1 SSHAT and CDR2 FNYEAQ (reference sequence). The CDR3 loop reads CASSLSPRGYNEQFF. In nucleotides, the CDR3 is TGTGCTAGCAGCTTATCGCCACGGGGCTACAATGAGCAGTTCTTC.

In DNA form, the CDR3 reads TGTGCCAGCAGTCTCACAGGGAAATATTCACCCCTCCACTTT. It specifies CASSLTGKYSPLHF. The rearrangement uses TRBV25-1 and TRBJ1-6; D perhaps matches TRBD1 (6 bases). The V gene's germline CDR1 is MGHDK and CDR2 SYGVNS. The CDR3 is 14 residues long. The ends were cut back, 5 bases at V and 8 bases at J, with 13 bases in the middle.

Concerning this clone: At one end, the junction sequence differs from germline, possibly due to a read error. The rearrangement joins TRBV6-2 or TRBV6-3 to TRBJ2-1, with D unclear. The germline V gene has CDR1 MNHEY and CDR2 SVGEGT. There are 18 residues in the CDR3. The CDR3 spells CASSYSRGTSLSDNEQFF. The CDR3 coding sequence is TGTGCCAGCAGTTACTCGCGCGGAACTTCGCTCTCCGACAATGAGCAGTTCTTC.

The rearrangement links TRBV30 to TRBJ2-1; a weak D match, TRBD2 (6 bases). CDR1 and CDR2 (germline): GTSNPN, SVGIG (reference sequence). The V and J ends lost 3 bases and 3 bases respectively, with 9 bases between them. The CDR3 totals 13 residues. DNA of the CDR3: TGTGCCTGGAGCGGGAGAGTCTACAATGAGCAGTTCTTC. Amino acids: CAWSGRVYNEQFF.

V is TRBV18 and J is TRBJ1-6; maybe TRBD1 (5 bases). V gave up 3 bases and J gave up 7 bases, with 13 bases separating them. The CDR3 is 15 residues long. In germline, CDR1 is KGHSH, CDR2 LQKENI. CDR3: CASSPSWGDNSPLHF. As DNA, the CDR3 is TGTGCCAGCTCACCCTCTTGGGGGGACAATTCACCCCTCCACTTT.

The chain has TRBV19 and TRBJ1-2; 7 bases match TRBD1. V gave up 3 bases and J gave up 4 bases; unmatched junction bases: 5. Germline V gives CDR1 LNHDA, CDR2 SQIVND (reference sequence). CDR3 length: 14 residues. The CDR3 reads CASSIRQGGYGYTF. The CDR3 nucleotides read TGTGCCAGTAGTATCCGACAGGGAGGCTATGGCTACACCTTC.

The chain links TRBV18 to TRBJ1-1; possible D gene TRBD1, 6 bases. V was cut by 0 bases and J by 3 bases, with 11 bases left in between. Per germline, CDR1 KGHSH and CDR2 LQKENI. The CDR3 totals 15 residues. CDR3 coding DNA: TGTGCCAGCTCACCACCGGTCAGGGGCGACACTGAAGCTTTCTTT. Its translation is CASSPPVRGDTEAFF.

This clone was seen a handful of times. The chain has TRBV7-2 and TRBJ2-1; TRBD1 might be the D (6 bases). The CDR3 length is 17 residues. The germline V gene has CDR1 SGHTA and CDR2 FQGNSA. Trimming shortened V by 3 bases and J by 2 bases, and 17 bases separated the two germline ends. As DNA, the CDR3 is TGTGCCAGCAGCTTGGAAACAGGGATCGGGGCCTACAATGAGCAGTTCTTC. Translation: CASSLETGIGAYNEQFF.

This clone appeared a single time. The chain carries TRBV7-3 and TRBJ2-2; D might be TRBD2 (6 bases). The V end lost 9 bases, the J end lost 2 bases, and 16 bases lay between the germline ends. The CDR3 is 15 residues long. Germline V lookup: CDR1 SGHTA, CDR2 FQGTGA. CDR3 in DNA: TGTGCCAGTTCCCCTGGCGGGAAAAACACCGGGGAGCTGTTTTTT. This encodes CASSPGGKNTGELFF.